This entry concerns a single TCR beta chain. The antigen remains unidentified. CDR1 and CDR2 from the germline V gene are SGDLS and YYNGEE. The junction had 4 bases not matched to a gene; V was cut back by 4 bases and J by 0 bases. The CDR3 has 15 amino acids. The sample comes from a study of shared clonotypes between healthy human individuals. Across the whole study: There were three CD4 naive, three CD4 memory, two CD8 naive and one CD8 memory plates per donor. Study-wide results and caveats: About 4.5% of naive CD4 clonotypes were common to a few donors.

Recent acute infections and vaccinations were absent in the healthy HIV-negative adult donors. Generated by immunoSEQ multiplex PCR, the TCRdb table keeps only in-frame clones and is missing some. Of more than 2,000,000 clones in the sample, more than 80% are singletons; the top ten hold about 0.39%. The chain couples TRBV9 to TRBJ2-3; TRBD2 matches 8 bases. The sequencing input was naive CD4+ T cells from PBMCs. Specified subset: CD45RA+ positively selected. This TCR came from a man aged 18 to 35 in good health. Some clones in this sample may be carry-over from other donors' samples. The CDR3 sequence is CASSRGRPSTDTQYF. DNA for the CDR3: TGTGCCAGCAGCCGCGGGAGGCCTAGCACAGATACGCAGTATTTT.